This record concerns one T cell receptor (beta chain) sequence. Its antigen remains unidentified. These data belong to a study of identical twins. Study-wide results and caveats: Cross-sectional statistical analysis, not tracking of the same donors, underpinned the conclusions. For out-of-frame beta sequences, excess twin sharing was weaker.

A universal primer site was added by template switching, and unique molecular identifiers were carried by the cDNA. TCRdb re-called the 5' RACE reads through MiXCR, storing one row per CDR3 protein. This table holds 470,000 or so distinct CDR3 sequences, roughly a quarter found once. The V and J ends lost 2 bases and 3 bases respectively, with 4 bases between them. The CDR3 totals 12 residues. The germline CDR1 and CDR2 sequences are MGHDK and SYGVNS. The same data also contributed to another study, on T cells expressing NK-cell markers. From that report: Sequencing of TCR beta repertoires drew on sorted CD3+CD56+NKG2C+, CD3+CD56+NKG2C- and CD3+CD56-NKG2C+ T cells.

This rearrangement joins TRBV25-1 to TRBJ1-1, with no clear D. The sequenced sample was CD4+ T cells sorted from blood. The sequence derives from a woman between 18 and 29 years old in good health. The CDR3 DNA follows: TGTGCCAGCAGTGAAGTAGACACTGAAGCTTTCTTT. It translates to CASSEVDTEAFF. Filled out from reference TRBV25-1 and TRBJ1-1, the complete variable domain reads EADIYQTPRYLVIGTGKKITLECSQTMGHDKMYWYQQDPGMELHLIHYSYGVNSTEKGDLSSESTVSRIRTEHFPLTLESARPSHTSQYLCASSEVDTEAFFGQGTRLTVV.